This T cell receptor (beta chain) was captured in a study of post-analysis software for immune sequencing data. Study results and caveats: Compared against controls, patients with multiple sclerosis displayed significantly lower normalized Chao1 diversity. Compared with controls, patients had more of 4 or 5 TRBV segments, including TRBV5-6, TRBV5-1 and TRBV20-1.

The length of the CDR3 is 12 residues. Germline V CDR1 and CDR2: SGHTA, FQGNSA. V lost 5 bases and J 10 bases, leaving 12 bases between the germline ends. TCR beta libraries were prepared from cDNA with unique molecular identifiers. TCRdb called the PCR reads again in MiXCR, with one record for every CDR3 protein. The table includes roughly 540,000 distinct CDR3 sequences, 30% to 40% detected once. This clonotype has at least ten counts. The antigen is unknown. The TCR originated in a girl aged 2-17 years with multiple sclerosis. Input material: blood. The chain is built from TRBV7-2 and TRBJ2-1; no clear D gene. CDR3 nucleotide sequence: TGTGCCAGCAGCGTAACGCCCACGGAGCAGTTCTTC. It yields the protein CASSVTPTEQFF.